The present T cell receptor beta chain was sequenced within a study of blood T cell repertoires in COVID-19. Turning to the study itself: T cells, B-cell-depleted T cells, or PBMCs supplied cDNA or gDNA.

The method was immunoSEQ multiplex PCR; TCRdb's version includes in-frame clones alone and lacks a portion of them. The data show 100,000 to 150,000 clones, around 89% seen once. Per the germline V gene, CDR1 is SGHTA and CDR2 is FQGNSA. The CDR3 has 19 amino acids. With V trimmed by 1 base and J by 2 bases, 14 bases remained unmatched. The TCR was taken from a man between 45 and 60 years old with active or convalescent COVID-19. Source material: peripheral blood. The gene calls are TRBV7-2 and TRBJ2-7, with 10 bases identical to TRBD2. CDR3 in amino acids: CASSLGGGLAGAPPYEQYF. The CDR3 DNA reads as TGTGCCAGCAGCTTAGGAGGAGGGCTAGCGGGGGCCCCGCCCTACGAGCAGTACTTC.